This T cell receptor beta chain is drawn from a study of regulatory T cells in long-lasting Graves disease. Study conclusions and caveats: Reduced TCR diversity was observed in persistent Graves' patients versus newly diagnosed patients. There was favoring of TRBV28, TRBJ1-2 and TRBJ2-5 in persistent disease.

Comments on this clonotype: The antigen remains unidentified.

CDR3 regions were amplified by Arm-PCR using iRepertoire HTBI primers to build TCR beta libraries. TCRdb redid the calling of the multiplex PCR reads with MiXCR, one entry per CDR3 protein. Among some 420,000 distinct CDR3 sequences listed, 20% to 25% were seen once. V dropped 0 bases and J dropped 4; count of bases not matched to a gene: 4. CDR3 length: 16 amino acids. In germline, CDR1 is SGDLS, CDR2 YYNGEE. Time point: persistent/refractory GD, antithyroid drugs over 5 years with positive TRAb. The TCR library was prepared using RNA isolated from PBMCs. The input for sequencing was peripheral blood mononuclear cells (PBMCs), taken when the disease was refractory, from a patient treated with antithyroid drugs. This chain joins TRBV9 and TRBJ2-2; TRBD2 matches 9 bases. The sequence derives from a female donor with Graves disease. The CDR3 bases are TGTGCCAGCAGCGTAGGAAGTAGCGGGAGCACCGGGGAGCTGTTTTTT. As protein: CASSVGSSGSTGELFF.